This T cell receptor beta chain was captured in a study of control samples from healthy donors and cancer patients. J was trimmed by 6 bases and V by 6 bases; bases with no gene match: 13. There are 15 residues in the CDR3. The V gene's germline CDR1 is MDHEN and CDR2 SYDVKM. Sequencing used immunoSEQ multiplex PCR; TCRdb keeps in-frame clones, though not all of them. Here the sample spans about 130,000 clones, approximately 92% being singletons. The material sequenced was blood. The clonotype originates from a man aged 35-49 years in good health. V usage is TRBV28 and J usage is TRBJ1-1; 7 nucleotides align to TRBD1. CDR3 loop: CASSLPIDRVAEAFF. In DNA, the CDR3 is TGTGCCAGCAGCCTCCCAATCGACAGGGTAGCTGAAGCTTTCTTT.